The subject of this entry is one T cell receptor (beta chain). This entry comes from a study of T-cell reconstitution after alpha-beta-depleted transplantation in children. Unique molecular identifiers featured in how the TCRbeta library was prepared. TCRdb analysed the PCR reads with MiXCR anew, one entry per CDR3 protein. The repertoire includes about 420,000 distinct CDR3 sequences, around 16% of them detected once, and around 28% sits in the top ten. Germline CDR1 reads MNHNS; CDR2 reads SASEGT. The CDR3 runs to 15 residues. Trimming cost V 4 bases and J 6 bases; bases outside gene matches: 9. The starting material was PBMCs, mostly from graft donor cells, obtained 360 days after TCRalphabeta/CD19-depleted stem cell transplant. The rearrangement uses TRBV6-1 and TRBJ1-2, with 9 positions matching TRBD1. The clonotype was recovered from a boy under two years old who had a stem cell transplant for Wiskott-Aldrich syndrome, so the T cells may come from the graft donor. DNA for the CDR3: TGTGCCAGCAGTGCCCGTCGGACAGGGGACAATGGCTACACCTTC. It translates to CASSARRTGDNGYTF.